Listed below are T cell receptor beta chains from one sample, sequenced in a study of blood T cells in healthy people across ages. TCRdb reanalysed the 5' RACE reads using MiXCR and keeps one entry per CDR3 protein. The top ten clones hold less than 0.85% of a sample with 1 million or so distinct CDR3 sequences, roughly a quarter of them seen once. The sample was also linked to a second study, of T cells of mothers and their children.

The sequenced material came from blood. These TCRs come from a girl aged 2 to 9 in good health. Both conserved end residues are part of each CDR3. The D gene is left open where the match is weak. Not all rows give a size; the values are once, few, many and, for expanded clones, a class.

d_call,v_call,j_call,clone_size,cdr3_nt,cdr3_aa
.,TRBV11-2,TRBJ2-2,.,TGTGCCAGCAGTCGCCCTCAGGGGCGCGTAAACACCGGGGAGCTGTTTTTT,CASSRPQGRVNTGELFF
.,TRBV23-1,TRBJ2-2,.,TGCGCCAGCAGCAGGGGCCGAACCGGGGAGCTGTTTTTT,CASSRGRTGELFF
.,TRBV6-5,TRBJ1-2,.,TGTGCCAGCAGGGGGGTTGGGGCAGGGGACTATGGCTACACCTTC,CASRGVGAGDYGYTF
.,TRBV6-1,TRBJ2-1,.,TGTGCCAGCAGTGATTGGGGGAATCGTGAGCAGTTCTTC,CASSDWGNREQFF
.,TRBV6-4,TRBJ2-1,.,TGTGCCAGCAGTGACTCGATTGCGGGGCAAAAAAATGAGCAGTTCTTC,CASSDSIAGQKNEQFF
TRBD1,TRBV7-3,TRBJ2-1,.,TGTGCCAGCAGGGGGACAGGTATTGAGCAGTTCTTC,CASRGTGIEQFF
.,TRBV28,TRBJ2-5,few,TGTGCCAGCCGCGGTCTCGCCCCAGAGACCCAGTACTTC,CASRGLAPETQYF
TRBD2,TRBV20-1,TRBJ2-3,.,TGCAGTGCCCCTATGGGGGGGTTCACAGATACGCAGTATTTT,CSAPMGGFTDTQYF
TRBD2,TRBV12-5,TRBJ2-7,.,TGTGCTAGTGCCTTGGGACTAGCTCGCTCCGAGCAGTACTTC,CASALGLARSEQYF
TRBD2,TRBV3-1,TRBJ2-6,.,TGTGCCAGCAGCCAAGAGGGCGGGGGTTTCTCTGGGGCCAACGTCCTGACTTTC,CASSQEGGGFSGANVLTF
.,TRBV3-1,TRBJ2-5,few,TGTGCCAGCAGCCGTCAACCGGGCCTGGAAGAGACCCAGTACTTC,CASSRQPGLEETQYF
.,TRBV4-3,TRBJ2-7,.,TGCGCCAGCAGCCAAGATCGAGCCTCTCAGGGCAGCGAGCAGTACTTC,CASSQDRASQGSEQYF
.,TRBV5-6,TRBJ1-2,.,TGTGCCAGCAGCTTGGTATCCTCCGATTATGGCTACACCTTC,CASSLVSSDYGYTF
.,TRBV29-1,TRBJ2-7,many,TGCAGCGTTGAGTCAGGGTTAGGCTACGAGCAGTACTTC,CSVESGLGYEQYF
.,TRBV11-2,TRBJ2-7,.,TGTGCCAGCAGCAGAGAGACCCCCTACGAGCAGTACTTC,CASSRETPYEQYF
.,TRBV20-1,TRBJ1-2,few,TGCAGTCCCCATCAGGTTGACTATGGCTACACCTTC,CSPHQVDYGYTF
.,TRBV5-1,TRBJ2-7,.,TGCGCCAGCAGCTTCTGGAGCGGCCCCTCCTACGAGCAGTACTTC,CASSFWSGPSYEQYF
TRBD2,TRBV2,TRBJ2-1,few,TGTGCCAGCAGTAATAGCGGGACTCGAGGGTTCTTC,CASSNSGTRGFF
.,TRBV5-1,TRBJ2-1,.,TGCGCCAGCAGCGTCCTATCCGATGAGCAGTTCTTC,CASSVLSDEQFF
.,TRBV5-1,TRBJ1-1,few,TGCGCCAGCAGTACATCAGGACCTGAAGCTTTCTTT,CASSTSGPEAFF
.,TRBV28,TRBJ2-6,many,TGTGCCAGCAGCCCTTCAGGCTCTGGGGCCAACGTCCTGACTTTC,CASSPSGSGANVLTF
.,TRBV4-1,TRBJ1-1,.,TGCGCCAGCAGCCCAGTTGGACAGTTGAACACTGAAGCTTTCTTT,CASSPVGQLNTEAFF
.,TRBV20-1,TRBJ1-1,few,TGCAGTGCTAGTACCTTGGGGGACACTGAAGCTTTCTTT,CSASTLGDTEAFF
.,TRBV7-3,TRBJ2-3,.,TGTGCCAGCAGCCCTACACAGGGCTCGGATACGCAGTATTTT,CASSPTQGSDTQYF
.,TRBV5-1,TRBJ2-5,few,TGCGCCAGCAGCCCCCTCGGGGTGGGAGGTGGATATGAGACCCAGTACTTC,CASSPLGVGGGYETQYF
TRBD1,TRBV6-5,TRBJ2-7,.,TGTGCCAGCACCGATACCGGGACAGGGGGCTACGAGCAGTACTTC,CASTDTGTGGYEQYF
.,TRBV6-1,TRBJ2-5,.,TGTGCCAGCAGTGGCGTCTTAGAAGAGACCCAGTACTTC,CASSGVLEETQYF
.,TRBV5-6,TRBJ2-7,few,TGTGCCAGCAGCTTTTCGTCATCTGGAGAGCAGTACTTC,CASSFSSSGEQYF
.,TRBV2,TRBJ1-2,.,TGTGCCAGCATTGGAAGACAGAGACCCACCGGCTACACCTTC,CASIGRQRPTGYTF
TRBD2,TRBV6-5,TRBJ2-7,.,TGTGCCAGCAGTTTCGACGGGGGGGGCGACGAGCAGTACTTC,CASSFDGGGDEQYF
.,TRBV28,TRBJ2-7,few,TGTGCCAGCAGTCACCGGGACGGTACCTACGAGCAGTACTTC,CASSHRDGTYEQYF
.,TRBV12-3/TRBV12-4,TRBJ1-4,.,TGTGCCAGCAGTCCCAACACGGGGTGGAAACTGTTTTTT,CASSPNTGWKLFF
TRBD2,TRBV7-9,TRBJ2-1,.,TGTGCCAGCAGCGCAAGACTAGGCGCGGGGGATGAGCAGTTCTTC,CASSARLGAGDEQFF
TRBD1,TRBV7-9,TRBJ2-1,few,TGTGCCAGCACCGAGACAGGGGTGCGTGAGCAGTTCTTC,CASTETGVREQFF
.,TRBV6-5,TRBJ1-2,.,TGTGCCAGTACAAGGGGGGACGGCTACACCTTC,CASTRGDGYTF
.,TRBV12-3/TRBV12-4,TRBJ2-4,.,TGTGCCAGCAATCCGGGCTACCAAAACATTCAGTACTTC,CASNPGYQNIQYF
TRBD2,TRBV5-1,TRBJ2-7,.,TGCGCCAGAGTCCGGGAGGGCTACGAGCAGTACTTC,CARVREGYEQYF
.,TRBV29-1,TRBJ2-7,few,TGCAGCGTTGGGGGGACTCTAACCTACGAGCAGTACTTC,CSVGGTLTYEQYF
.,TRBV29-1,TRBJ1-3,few,TGCAGCGTTGATGGCGCCCGGCGCTCTGGAAACACCATATATTTT,CSVDGARRSGNTIYF
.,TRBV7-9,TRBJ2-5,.,TGTGCCAGCAGTAAGATAGCGGTACAAGAGACCCAGTACTTC,CASSKIAVQETQYF
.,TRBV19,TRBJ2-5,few,TGTGCCAGTAGTATGCTTGGAGAAATAATCCAGGGAGAGACCCAGTACTTC,CASSMLGEIIQGETQYF
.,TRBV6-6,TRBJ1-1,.,TGTGCCGCACTGGGGAACACTGAAGCTTTCTTT,CAALGNTEAFF
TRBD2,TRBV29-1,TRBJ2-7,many,TGCAGCGTTAGGACTAGCGGATCCTACGAGCAGTACTTC,CSVRTSGSYEQYF
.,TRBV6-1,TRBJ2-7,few,TGTGCCAGCAGTGAACTAAGCGTCTCGTCTATCCGGGTCTACGAGCAGTACTTC,CASSELSVSSIRVYEQYF